This is a list of T cell receptor beta chains from one sample in a study of cytotoxic CD8 clonotypes in ibrutinib-treated CLL. TCRdb's table, derived via immunoSEQ multiplex PCR, lists solely in-frame clones and lacks some. The table shows about 160,000 clones, with roughly 80% occurring only once. Material: PBMCs, obtained after 24 months of ibrutinib treatment. The receptors stem from a human donor with chronic lymphocytic leukemia. Each CDR3 is given with its conserved first and last residue. The D gene is left open where the match is weak. Expanded clones are given a class, and other clones once, few, many or no size at all.

>NA|TRBV7-3|TRBD2|TRBJ2-5|15
TGTGCCAGCAGCAAGGGACTAGCGGAACAAGAGACCCAGTACTTC
CASSKGLAEQETQYF
>NA|TRBV23-1|NA|TRBJ1-4|14
TGCGCCAGCAGTCTCAGGGGAGGAGGTGAAAAACTGTTTTTT
CASSLRGGGEKLFF
>NA|TRBV27|TRBD1|TRBJ1-4|14
TGTGCCAGCAGGTACAGGGGGCGCTATGAAAAACTGTTTTTT
CASRYRGRYEKLFF
>once|TRBV7-9|NA|TRBJ2-5|15
TGTGCCAGCAGCTTAGCGCTCGGCGGGGTAGAGACCCAGTACTTC
CASSLALGGVETQYF
>NA|TRBV6-5|NA|TRBJ1-4|14
TGTGCCAGCAGTTCGCGGGGGGGGAATGAAAAACTGTTTTTT
CASSSRGGNEKLFF
>once|TRBV19|NA|TRBJ1-2|14
TGTGCCAGTAGTATAGGGACATCTAACTATGGCTACACCTTC
CASSIGTSNYGYTF
>NA|TRBV19|TRBD1|TRBJ2-7|15
TGTGCCAGTAGTTCTCTGGGGGACAGGGGGCTGAAGCAGTACTTC
CASSSLGDRGLKQYF
>NA|TRBV7-2|NA|TRBJ1-3|15
TGTGCCAGCAGCTTGGTCAGGGCTTCGGGAAACACCATATATTTT
CASSLVRASGNTIYF
>NA|TRBV6-1|TRBD1|TRBJ2-7|14
TGTGCCAGCAGTGTGAGGACAGGAGCCTACGAGCAGTACTTC
CASSVRTGAYEQYF
>NA|TRBV9|NA|TRBJ2-7|13
TGTGCCAGCAGCGTAGGGGATGGCTACGAGCAGTACTTC
CASSVGDGYEQYF